The clone carrying this T cell receptor (beta chain) was observed a few times. What it binds is unknown. Arm-PCR of CDR3 regions with iRepertoire HTBI primers generated TCR beta libraries. MiXCR, applied by TCRdb to the multiplex PCR reads, yields one record per CDR3 protein. The table includes approximately 440,000 distinct CDR3 sequences, around 16% detected once. Time point defined: newly diagnosed GD, antithyroid drugs for less than 3 months. PBMC-derived RNA was used for the TCR library. The data stem from a study of regulatory T cells in long-lasting Graves disease. General study results and limits: Investigators studied peripheral blood only, not thyroid tissue. For persistent Graves' patients, TCR diversity was lower than for newly diagnosed ones.

V lost 1 base, J lost 5 bases, and 11 bases lay in between. CDR3 length equals 14 residues. Germline V gives CDR1 MDHEN, CDR2 SYDVKM. These data were likewise used in another study, on T cells in Graves' hyperthyroidism and ophthalmopathy. That report adds: Patients were excluded because of uncontrolled infection, other autoimmune disease, pregnancy or lactation. Stable hyperthyroidism and ophthalmopathy were separated using 13 V-J signatures.

The sample here was peripheral blood mononuclear cells (PBMCs), taken at new diagnosis, from a patient treated with antithyroid drugs. The genes are TRBV28 and TRBJ2-5; perhaps TRBD1 as D (6 bases). This receptor was obtained from a man aged 40-55 years with Graves disease. The CDR3 here is CASSLLQGSETQYF. The CDR3, as DNA: TGTGCCAGCAGTTTATTACAGGGATCGGAGACCCAGTACTTC.